The next 21 T cell receptor beta chains were all read from a single sample in a study of cytomegalovirus exposure and HLA in healthy donors (dated 2017 in TCRdb). Receptors were amplified or captured by the immunoSEQ multiplex PCR assay. For the multiplex PCR, a mixture combining 60 forward primers for TCR Vbeta segments and 13 reverse primers for TCR Jbeta segments was used. TCRdb took this table from immuneACCESS and kept in-frame rearrangements with V and J called. Such tables lack part of the clones; where checked against another copy, unresolved V genes explain under half of the gap, and the rest is unexplained. The sample table records roughly 120,000 clones; 55% to 75% of these occur just once. About 9% of the sample goes to the ten largest clones. Sample: PBMCs. These TCRs come from a man younger than 45 in good health and CMV-seropositive.

The V call is TRBV11-3, the J call TRBJ2-1; possible D gene TRBD2, 5 bases. Germline CDR1 reads SGHNT; CDR2 reads YENEEA. V lost 0 bases to trimming and J lost 12 bases, with 12 bases between them. The CDR3 sequence is 13 residues long. The chain's CDR3 is CASSLDPGGSQFF. CDR3 bases: TGTGCCAGCAGCTTAGATCCTGGAGGTTCGCAGTTCTTC.

J is TRBJ1-5 and V is TRBV16, with D unresolved. V was shortened by 5 bases and J by 4 bases, with 12 bases between the two germline ends. Germline CDR1 KGHSY, CDR2 FQNENV. CDR3 size: 14 residues. This CDR3 reads CASSTGGGNQPQHF. For the CDR3, the DNA is TGTGCCAGCAGCACGGGCGGAGGGAATCAGCCCCAGCATTTT. Using reference TRBV16 and TRBJ1-5 for the parts outside the CDR3, the full variable domain is GEEVAQTPKHLVRGEGQKAKLYCAPIKGHSYVFWYQQVLKNEFKFLISFQNENVFDETGMPKERFSAKCLPNSPCSLEIQATKLEDSAVYFCASSTGGGNQPQHFGDGTRLSIL.

The J gene is TRBJ1-3, the V gene TRBV5-6, with a weak D call TRBD1 (6 bases). The germline CDR1 and CDR2 sequences are SGHDT and YYEEEE. The CDR3 contains 16 residues. The V end was cut by 4 bases, the J end by 0 bases, with 14 bases between. This CDR3 is CASSELGQTSGNTIYF. The DNA of the CDR3 is TGTGCCAGCAGCGAACTCGGACAGACCTCTGGAAACACCATATATTTT.

The chain has TRBV5-4 and TRBJ1-1; the D is unclear. Trimming took 1 base from V and 3 from J, leaving 10 bases between them. The germline V gene encodes CDR1 SGHNT and CDR2 YYREEE (reference sequence). This CDR3 region has 14 residues. For the CDR3, the DNA is TGTGCCAGCAGCTTGTGGATCGGGGACACTGAAGCTTTCTTT. It specifies CASSLWIGDTEAFF.

This chain uses TRBV9 with TRBJ2-1; 8 bases fit TRBD2. Germline V lookup: CDR1 SGDLS, CDR2 YYNGEE. The CDR3 is 16 amino acids. With 0 bases clipped from V and 7 bases from J, the junction kept 9 bases outside the gene matches. The CDR3 nucleotides are TGTGCCAGCAGCGTAGGTAGACTAGCGAGACGAAATGAGCAGTTCTTC. Its protein product is CASSVGRLARRNEQFF.

This chain joins TRBV28 and TRBJ1-4; TRBD1 is a possible D gene (5 bases). The V and J ends lost 8 bases and 4 bases respectively, with 11 bases between them. Germline CDR1 and CDR2: MDHEN and SYDVKM. This CDR3 spans 13 amino acids. In nucleotides, the CDR3 is TGTGCCAGCTTCGGGAGGGGTAATGAAAAACTGTTTTTT. As protein: CASFGRGNEKLFF.

The chain is built from TRBV5-1 and TRBJ2-4, with 7 positions matching TRBD2. Trimming took 4 bases from V and 5 from J; bases not matched to a gene: 9. This CDR3 has 15 amino acids. Looked up from germline, CDR1 is SGHRS and CDR2 is YFSETQ. CDR3 protein: CASSQAGTAQNIQYF. The CDR3 DNA follows: TGCGCCAGCAGCCAAGCGGGGACGGCTCAAAACATTCAGTACTTC.

In this sample, this clone turned up once. This chain uses TRBV11-2 with TRBJ1-2, with TRBD1 identical over 7 bases. Germline V lookup: CDR1 SGHAT, CDR2 FQNNGV. This CDR3 is built from 15 residues. The ends lost 5 bases at V and 6 bases at J; junction bases unmatched: 12. CDR3 region: CASSPLRRTGDGYTF. The CDR3 DNA reads TGTGCCAGCAGCCCACTCCGACGTACAGGGGATGGCTACACCTTC.

This chain uses TRBV29-1 with TRBJ1-2; D not certain. Per germline, CDR1 SQVTM and CDR2 ANQGSEA. V lost 6 bases to trimming and J lost 0 bases, with 8 bases between them. The CDR3 is 12 residues long. In nucleotides, the CDR3 is TGCAGCGTCCCTTATTCTAACTATGGCTACACCTTC. Translated: CSVPYSNYGYTF. Looking up the rest from reference TRBV29-1 and TRBJ1-2 gives the full variable domain: SAVISQKPSRDICQRGTSLTIQCQVDSQVTMMFWYRQQPGQSLTLIATANQGSEATYESGFVIDKFPISRPNLTFSTLTVSNMSPEDSSIYLCSVPYSNYGYTFGSGTRLTVV.

This clone appeared a few times. J is TRBJ2-1 and V is TRBV4-3, with TRBD1 matching 7 bases. The CDR3 sequence is 15 residues long. J gave up 15 bases and V 0 bases, and 14 bases lay outside the gene matches. Germline assignment: CDR1 LGHNA and CDR2 YSLEER. This CDR3 reads CASSQEKGSQGILFF. The CDR3 region has the DNA TGCGCCAGCAGCCAAGAAAAAGGATCACAGGGGATCCTGTTCTTC.

The chain is built from TRBV2 and TRBJ2-2; 13 bases map to TRBD2. The CDR3 has 18 residues. The germline gives CDR1 SNHLY, CDR2 FYNNEI. V gave up 4 bases and J gave up 0 bases; unmatched junction bases: 5. The CDR3 region is CASSGTSGGESNTGELFF. In DNA form, the CDR3 reads TGTGCCAGCAGTGGGACTAGCGGGGGAGAATCGAACACCGGGGAGCTGTTTTTT.

The chain combines TRBV9 with TRBJ1-2; TRBD1 is a possible D gene (6 bases). This CDR3 region has 14 residues. Germline V gene sequence: CDR1 SGDLS, CDR2 YYNGEE. Deletions cut 2 bases from V and 4 bases from J, with 12 bases between. CDR3 residues: CASSVQQGAYGYTF. CDR3 nucleotide sequence: TGTGCCAGCAGCGTTCAACAGGGAGCCTATGGCTACACCTTC.

The table lists this clone with a few counts. This chain connects TRBV2 to TRBJ2-3; a possible D gene is TRBD1 (5 bases). V was clipped by 1 base and J by 1 base, with 9 bases between them. CDR3 length equals 15 residues. The V gene's germline CDR1 is SNHLY and CDR2 FYNNEI. CDR3 amino acids: CASSEGQLGTDTQYF. CDR3 coding DNA: TGTGCCAGCAGTGAAGGACAGCTCGGCACAGATACGCAGTATTTT.

This clone was seen just once. This chain links TRBV28 with TRBJ2-2; 8 bases line up with TRBD1. Germline loops: CDR1 MDHEN, CDR2 SYDVKM. V shed 2 bases, J shed 1 base, and the junction held 3 bases outside the gene matches. This CDR3 has 16 residues. The DNA of the CDR3 is TGTGCCAGCAGTTTACAGGGGGCATGGAACACCGGGGAGCTGTTTTTT. Residues: CASSLQGAWNTGELFF.

V is TRBV18 and J is TRBJ2-7, with 8 bases fitting TRBD2. Per the germline V gene, CDR1 is KGHSH and CDR2 is LQKENI. J was trimmed by 4 bases and V by 5 bases; bases with no gene match: 10. The CDR3 has 15 residues. CDR3 sequence (DNA): TGTGCCAGCTCAGGATCACTAGCGGTTCTGTACGAGCAGTACGTC. This encodes CASSGSLAVLYEQYV.

DNA of the CDR3: TGTGCCATCATGCCGGGACAGGGCAACACCGGGGAGCTGTTTTTT. Protein: CAIMPGQGNTGELFF. The chain combines TRBV10-3 with TRBJ2-2; 9 bases line up with TRBD1. CDR1 and CDR2 (germline): ENHRY, SYGVKD. The CDR3 consists of 15 residues. Trimming cost V 7 bases and J 2 bases; bases outside gene matches: 5.

The gene calls are TRBV9 and TRBJ1-2, with no clear D. This CDR3 is built from 18 residues. Per the germline V gene, CDR1 is SGDLS and CDR2 is YYNGEE. V gave up 2 bases and J gave up 0 bases, with 20 bases separating them. In DNA, the CDR3 is TGTGCCAGCAGCGTCCTTGAACGGGGTTTGAAAGCTAACTATGGCTACACCTTC. This encodes CASSVLERGLKANYGYTF.

This chain uses TRBV27 with TRBJ1-4; 7 bases fit TRBD1. Germline CDR1 reads MNHEY; CDR2 reads SMNVEV (reference sequence). With 5 bases clipped from V and 11 bases from J, the junction kept 2 bases outside the gene matches. This CDR3 is built from 11 residues. The CDR3 loop is CASSTTGKLFF. The DNA of the CDR3 is TGTGCCAGCAGTACGACAGGGAAACTGTTTTTT.

The chain joins TRBV6-1 to TRBJ1-5; D unclear. The CDR3 loop spans 15 amino acids. Trimming cost V 3 bases and J 3 bases, with 12 bases left between them. The V gene's germline CDR1 is MNHNS and CDR2 SASEGT. The DNA for the CDR3 is TGTGCCAGCAGTGACGGAGGGAGGGACAATCAGCCCCAGCATTTT. Protein product: CASSDGGRDNQPQHF.

The gene calls are TRBV5-1 and TRBJ1-1; unclear D gene. CDR1 is SGHRS and CDR2 is YFSETQ in the germline V gene. This CDR3 has 14 amino acids. The V end lost 4 bases, the J end lost 0 bases, and 10 bases lay between the germline ends. The CDR3 loop is CASSATGMNTEAFF. In DNA form, the CDR3 reads TGCGCCAGCAGCGCGACGGGTATGAACACTGAAGCTTTCTTT.

This clone was detected once. V is TRBV7-2 and J is TRBJ2-4; a possible D gene is TRBD1 (6 bases). CDR1 and CDR2 from the germline V gene are SGHTA and FQGNSA. Trimming cost V 4 bases and J 2 bases, with 15 bases left between them. The CDR3 loop spans 16 amino acids. The CDR3 bases are TGTGCCAGCAGCTCCCCTAGGGGGAGATCCAAAAACATTCAGTACTTC. Amino acid sequence: CASSSPRGRSKNIQYF. The full variable domain, completed using reference TRBV7-2 and TRBJ2-4, is GAGVSQSPSNKVTEKGKDVELRCDPISGHTALYWYRQSLGQGLEFLIYFQGNSAPDKSGLPSDRFSAERTGGSVSTLTIQRTQQEDSAVYLCASSSPRGRSKNIQYFGAGTRLSVL.